One sample yielded the 3 T cell receptor beta chains listed below, sequenced in a study of Ad26.COV2.S vaccination and SARS-CoV-2 variants. Clones were read by immunoSEQ multiplex PCR, and TCRdb kept only the in-frame ones, dropping some. The sample shows hundreds of thousands of clones, 80% to 90% of them seen only once. Treatment of the sample: 19 received Ad26.COV2.S at low or high dose, single or two shots; about five received placebo; per-sample allocation not given. Vaccine and placebo recipients were sampled on day 63 after the first injection. The input for sequencing was peripheral blood, taken in a trial of Ad26.COV2.S vaccine versus placebo. These receptors all come from a person between 18 and 60 years old who received the Ad26.COV2.S COVID-19 vaccine or a placebo.

The genes are TRBV7-9 and TRBJ1-5; D is uncertain. Trimming stripped 8 bases from V and 0 bases from J, with 14 bases between. This CDR3 has 15 residues. CDR1 and CDR2 (germline): SEHNR, FQNEAQ (reference sequence). CDR3 amino acids: CASGPSGYSNQPQHF. CDR3 DNA sequence: TGTGCCAGCGGCCCCTCCGGGTATAGCAATCAGCCCCAGCATTTT.

The gene calls are TRBV28 and TRBJ1-5; no reliable D call. This CDR3 has 16 amino acids. CDR1 is MDHEN, CDR2 SYDVKM, per germline. The V gene lost 5 bases and the J gene lost 2 bases, with 16 bases spanning the gap. The CDR3 loop reads CASSPRIRRGNQPQHF. The CDR3 nucleotides read TGTGCCAGCAGTCCCCGGATCCGTCGCGGCAATCAGCCCCAGCATTTT.

The rearrangement uses TRBV7-2 and TRBJ1-5, with D possibly matching TRBD1 (5 bases). V was cut by 1 base and J by 3 bases, with 13 bases left in between. Germline V CDR1 and CDR2: SGHTA, FQGNSA. The CDR3 has 16 residues. This CDR3 is CASSLGTGLINQPQHF. The CDR3 region has the DNA TGTGCCAGCAGCTTAGGGACGGGACTGATCAATCAGCCCCAGCATTTT.